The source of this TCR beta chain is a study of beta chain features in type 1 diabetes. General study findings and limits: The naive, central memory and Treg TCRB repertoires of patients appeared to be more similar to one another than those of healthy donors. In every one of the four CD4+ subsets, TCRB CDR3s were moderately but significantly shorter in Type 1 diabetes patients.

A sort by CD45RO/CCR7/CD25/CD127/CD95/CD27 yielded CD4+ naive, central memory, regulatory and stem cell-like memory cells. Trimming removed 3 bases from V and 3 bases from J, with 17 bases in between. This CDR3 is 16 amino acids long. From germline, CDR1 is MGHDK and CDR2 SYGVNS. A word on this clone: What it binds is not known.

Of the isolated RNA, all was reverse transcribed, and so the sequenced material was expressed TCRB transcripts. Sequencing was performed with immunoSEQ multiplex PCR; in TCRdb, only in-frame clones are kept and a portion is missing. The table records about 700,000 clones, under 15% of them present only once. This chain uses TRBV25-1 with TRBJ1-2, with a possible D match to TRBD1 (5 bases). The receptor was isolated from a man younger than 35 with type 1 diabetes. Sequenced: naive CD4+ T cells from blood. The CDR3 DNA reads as TGTGCCAGCAGTGATGTGGGAGTCGGGACGGACTATGGCTACACCTTC. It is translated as CASSDVGVGTDYGYTF.